This T cell receptor (beta chain) was found in a study of T-cell reconstitution after alpha-beta-depleted transplantation in children. This CDR3 is 14 amino acids long. Trimming at V came to 0 bases and at J to 6 bases, leaving 2 bases not matched to a gene. Germline loops: CDR1 SGHTA, CDR2 FQGNSA. Unique molecular identifiers tagged the TCRbeta library. MiXCR, run by TCRdb on the PCR reads, gives a single entry per CDR3 protein. In the table there are around 580,000 distinct CDR3 sequences, 23% of which are singletons. The source was PBMCs, mostly from graft donor cells, collected 360 days after TCRalphabeta/CD19-depleted stem cell transplant. The TCR sequence derives from a boy under two years old who had a stem cell transplant for acute myeloid leukemia, so the T cells may come from the graft donor. V gene TRBV7-2 combines with J gene TRBJ2-1, with TRBD2 matching over 7 bases. DNA of the CDR3: TGTGCCAGCAGCTTAGCGGGGACTATCAATGAGCAGTTCTTC. Translated: CASSLAGTINEQFF.